This entry features one TCR beta chain sequence. This record comes from a study of T cell changes during pregnancy in multiple sclerosis. Libraries were prepared by immunoSEQ multiplex PCR; TCRdb keeps only in-frame clonotypes and omits some of them. The sample shows under 25,000 clones, roughly 89% of them seen only once. The receptor was derived from a female donor in good health, enrolled as a control in a pregnancy study. This sample comprised CD8+ T cells from peripheral blood mononuclear cells, obtained in the first trimester of pregnancy.

CDR3 sequence: CASSPGASGTGELFF. For the CDR3, the DNA is TGCGCCAGCAGCCCCGGGGCTAGCGGCACCGGGGAGCTGTTTTTT. V and J are TRBV4-3 and TRBJ2-2; 7 nucleotides agree with TRBD2. The CDR3 runs 15 residues. Losses at the gene ends were 4 bases for V and 4 bases for J; bases not matched to a gene: 6. CDR1 LGHNA and CDR2 YSLEER come from the germline V gene.